This is a list of T cell receptor beta chains from one sample in a study of cytomegalovirus exposure and HLA in healthy donors. Here immunoSEQ multiplex PCR was the method, and the copy in TCRdb shows in-frame clones only, minus some. The table records about 110,000 clones, around 73% of them present only once. Sequenced material: PBMCs. Receptors were obtained from a man aged 40-49 years in good health and CMV-seronegative. Each CDR3 is given with its conserved first and last residue. The D gene is left open where the match is weak. A clone size is listed for some rows: how often the clone was seen (once, few, many), or a class if it is expanded.

d_gene	abundance	v_gene	j_gene	CDR3nt	CDR3aa
TRBD1	-	TRBV7-2	TRBJ2-7	TGTGCCAGCAGCCGGACAGGGGGGCCCTACGAGCAGTACTTC	CASSRTGGPYEQYF
-	few	TRBV28	TRBJ2-2	TGTGCCAGCAGTTTGATACGCCGACAAAGAGGGGGGGCGGGGGTTATCGCCGGGGAGCTGTTTTTT	CASSLIRRQRGGAGVIAGELFF
TRBD1	-	TRBV5-1	TRBJ2-7	TGCGCCAGCAGCCTGCCGGGACAGGGCCGCGAGCAGTACTTC	CASSLPGQGREQYF
-	-	TRBV2	TRBJ1-6	TGTGCCAGCAAGTATAACGGGAATTCACCCCTCCACTTT	CASKYNGNSPLHF
TRBD2	-	TRBV27	TRBJ2-1	TGTGCCAGCAGTCCGGAGCGGGGGACCCACAATGAGCAGTTCTTC	CASSPERGTHNEQFF
TRBD2	once	TRBV13	TRBJ2-5	TGTGCCAGCAGCGACCTGGGGGGGAAAGGTGGGGAGACCCAGTACTTC	CASSDLGGKGGETQYF
TRBD1	many	TRBV6-1	TRBJ1-1	TGTGCCAGCAGTCAGGACAGGCTCACTGAAGCTTTCTTT	CASSQDRLTEAFF
-	few	TRBV5-1	TRBJ1-6	TGCGCCAGCAGCTTGGATGGCCGCTCCTATAATTCACCCCTCCACTTT	CASSLDGRSYNSPLHF
-	-	TRBV6-5	TRBJ2-6	TGTGCCAGCAGTTACTCGATCCCAGCTGGGGCCAACGTCCTGACTTTC	CASSYSIPAGANVLTF
-	-	TRBV7-6	TRBJ2-1	TGTGCCAGCAGCTTAGAGGGCGGGGTAGGGTTCGGCTCCTACAATGAGCAGTTCTTC	CASSLEGGVGFGSYNEQFF
TRBD2	-	TRBV9	TRBJ2-1	TGTGCCAGCAGCGTAGCGGGGGGAGGGAATGAGCAGTTCTTC	CASSVAGGGNEQFF
-	-	TRBV6-1	TRBJ1-5	TGTGCCAGCAGTGTCCGGGACGGGGGGAATCAGCCCCAGCATTTT	CASSVRDGGNQPQHF
TRBD2	-	TRBV29-1	TRBJ2-7	TGCAGCGTTGCGGGGGGATATAGGGTTGGGGAGTCTCTCTACGAGCAGTACTTC	CSVAGGYRVGESLYEQYF
TRBD1	-	TRBV28	TRBJ2-7	TGTGCCAGCCTGACAACCGTAACAAACAGGGGCTCCTACGAGCAGTACTTC	CASLTTVTNRGSYEQYF
TRBD1	-	TRBV6-1	TRBJ2-2	TGTGCCAGCAGCGAACTGGACAGGGGGCGTACCGGGGAGCTGTTTTTT	CASSELDRGRTGELFF
TRBD1	-	TRBV5-6	TRBJ1-1	TGTGCCAGCAGCTACAGGGGGCAGGTGAACACTGAAGCTTTCTTT	CASSYRGQVNTEAFF